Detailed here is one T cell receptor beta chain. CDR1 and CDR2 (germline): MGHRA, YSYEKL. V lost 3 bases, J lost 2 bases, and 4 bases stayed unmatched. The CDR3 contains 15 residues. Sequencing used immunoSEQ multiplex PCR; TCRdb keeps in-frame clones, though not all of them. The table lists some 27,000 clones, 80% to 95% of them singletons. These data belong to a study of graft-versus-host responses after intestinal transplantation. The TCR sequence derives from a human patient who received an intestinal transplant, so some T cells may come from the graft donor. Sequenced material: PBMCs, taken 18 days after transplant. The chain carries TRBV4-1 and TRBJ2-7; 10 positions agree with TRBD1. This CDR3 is CASSQGQGMTYEQYF. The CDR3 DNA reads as TGCGCCAGCAGCCAGGGACAGGGGATGACCTACGAGCAGTACTTC.